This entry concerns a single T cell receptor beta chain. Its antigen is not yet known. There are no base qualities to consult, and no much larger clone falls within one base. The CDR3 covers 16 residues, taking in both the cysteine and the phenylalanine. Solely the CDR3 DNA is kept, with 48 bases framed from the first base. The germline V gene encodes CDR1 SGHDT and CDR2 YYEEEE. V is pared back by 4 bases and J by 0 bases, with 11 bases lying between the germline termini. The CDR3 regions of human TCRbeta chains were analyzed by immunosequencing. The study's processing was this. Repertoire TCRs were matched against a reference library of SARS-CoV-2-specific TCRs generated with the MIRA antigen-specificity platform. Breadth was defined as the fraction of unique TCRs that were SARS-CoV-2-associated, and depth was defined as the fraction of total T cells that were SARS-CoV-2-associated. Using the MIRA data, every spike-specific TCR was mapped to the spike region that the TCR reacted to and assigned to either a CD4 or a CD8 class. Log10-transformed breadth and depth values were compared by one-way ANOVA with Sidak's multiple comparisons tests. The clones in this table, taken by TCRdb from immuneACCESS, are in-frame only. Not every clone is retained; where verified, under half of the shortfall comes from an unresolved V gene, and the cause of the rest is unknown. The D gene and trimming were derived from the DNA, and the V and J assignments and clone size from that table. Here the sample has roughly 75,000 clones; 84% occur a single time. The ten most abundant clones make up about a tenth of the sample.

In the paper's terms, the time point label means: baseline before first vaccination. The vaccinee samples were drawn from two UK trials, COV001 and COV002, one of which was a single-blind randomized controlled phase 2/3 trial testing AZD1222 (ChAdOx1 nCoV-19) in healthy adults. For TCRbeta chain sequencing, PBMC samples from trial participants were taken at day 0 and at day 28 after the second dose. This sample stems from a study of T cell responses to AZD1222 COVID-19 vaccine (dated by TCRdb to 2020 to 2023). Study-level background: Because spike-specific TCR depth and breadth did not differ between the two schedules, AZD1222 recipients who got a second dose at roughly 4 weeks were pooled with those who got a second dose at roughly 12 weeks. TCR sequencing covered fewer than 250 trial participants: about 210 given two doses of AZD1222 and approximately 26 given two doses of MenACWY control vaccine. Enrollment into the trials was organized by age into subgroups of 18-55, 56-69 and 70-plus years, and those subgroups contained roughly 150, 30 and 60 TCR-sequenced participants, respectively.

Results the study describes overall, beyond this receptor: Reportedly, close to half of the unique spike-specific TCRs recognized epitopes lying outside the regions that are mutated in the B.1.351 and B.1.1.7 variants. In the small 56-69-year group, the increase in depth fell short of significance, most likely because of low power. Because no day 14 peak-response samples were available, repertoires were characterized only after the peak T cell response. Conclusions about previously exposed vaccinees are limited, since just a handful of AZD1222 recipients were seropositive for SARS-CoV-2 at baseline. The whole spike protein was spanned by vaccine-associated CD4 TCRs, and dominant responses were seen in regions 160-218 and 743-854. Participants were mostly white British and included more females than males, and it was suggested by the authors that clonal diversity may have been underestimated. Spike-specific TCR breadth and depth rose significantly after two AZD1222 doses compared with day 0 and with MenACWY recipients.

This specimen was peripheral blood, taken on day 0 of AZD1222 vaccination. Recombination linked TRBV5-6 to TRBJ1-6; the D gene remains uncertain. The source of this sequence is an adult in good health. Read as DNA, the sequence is TGTGCCAGCAGCCCTGACCGTAGCTCCTATAATTCACCCCTCCACTTT. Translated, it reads CASSPDRSSYNSPLHF.